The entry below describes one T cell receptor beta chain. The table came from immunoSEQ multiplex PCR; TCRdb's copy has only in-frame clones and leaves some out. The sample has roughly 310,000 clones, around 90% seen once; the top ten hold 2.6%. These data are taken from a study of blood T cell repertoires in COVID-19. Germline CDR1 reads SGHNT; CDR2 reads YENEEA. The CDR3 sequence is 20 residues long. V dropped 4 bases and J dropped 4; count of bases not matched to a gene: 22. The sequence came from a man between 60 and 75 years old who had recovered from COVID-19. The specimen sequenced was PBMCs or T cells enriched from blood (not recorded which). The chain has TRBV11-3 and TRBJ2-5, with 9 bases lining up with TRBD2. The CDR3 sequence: CASSSLSRVFGGRGAETQYF. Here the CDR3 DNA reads TGTGCCAGCAGCTCATTGAGCCGGGTCTTTGGCGGGAGGGGAGCAGAGACCCAGTACTTC. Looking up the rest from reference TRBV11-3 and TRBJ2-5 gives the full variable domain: EAGVVQSPRYKIIEKKQPVAFWCNPISGHNTLYWYLQNLGQGPELLIRYENEEAVDDSQLPKDRFSAERLKGVDSTLKIQPAELGDSAVYLCASSSLSRVFGGRGAETQYFGPGTRLLVL.